The 20 T cell receptor beta chains reported below all come from one sample, sequenced in a study of cytomegalovirus exposure and HLA in healthy donors. In the PCR, 60 Vbeta and 13 Jbeta primers were used. Method: immunoSEQ multiplex PCR; TCRdb's copy keeps in-frame clones and lacks some. The data contain 150,000 to 200,000 clones, around 80% of them singletons. The sequencing sample was made of PBMCs. The receptors derive from a woman in her 30s in good health and CMV-seropositive.

J is TRBJ2-1 and V is TRBV7-9, with 9 bases matching TRBD2. CDR1 SEHNR and CDR2 FQNEAQ come from the germline V gene (reference sequence). The CDR3 totals 15 residues. J gave up 5 bases and V 4 bases, and 6 bases lay outside the gene matches. In DNA, the CDR3 is TGTGCCAGCAGCTCAGTAGCGGGGGTGAACAATGAGCAGTTCTTC. Its translation: CASSSVAGVNNEQFF.

This clone was counted only a few times. This chain links TRBV7-8 with TRBJ1-2, with D tentatively TRBD1 (6 bases). The CDR3 is 14 amino acids. The V end was cut by 5 bases, the J end by 4 bases, with 14 bases between. Germline V gene sequence: CDR1 SGHVS, CDR2 FQNEAQ. In DNA form, the CDR3 reads TGTGCCAGCAGCCCAACAGGGTTTTTCTATGGCTACACCTTC. It yields the protein CASSPTGFFYGYTF.

In its sample, this clone was seen once. One end of the junction does not line up with germline, which may come from a read error. This rearrangement joins TRBV27 to TRBJ1-2; weak D call: TRBD1 (5 bases). Germline CDR1 MNHEY, CDR2 SMNVEV (reference sequence). This CDR3 has 13 amino acids. The CDR3 sequence: CVSGNRRGYGYTF. The CDR3 coding sequence is TGTGTCAGCGGTAACAGAAGGGGTTATGGCTACACCTTC.

In its sample, this clone was seen once. V gene TRBV12-5 combines with J gene TRBJ1-5; D gene ambiguous. V was clipped by 5 bases and J by 9 bases, with 23 bases between them. The CDR3 covers 16 residues. CDR1 and CDR2 (germline): LGHNT, FRNRAP. Here the CDR3 reads CASGGLLGMKLGPQHF. DNA of the CDR3: TGTGCTAGTGGTGGGCTATTGGGCATGAAATTAGGGCCCCAGCATTTT.

The rearrangement joins TRBV19 to TRBJ2-1; D might be TRBD1 (7 bases). Trimming pared 1 base from V and 3 bases from J, leaving 13 bases between. The CDR3 consists of 16 residues. CDR1 is LNHDA, CDR2 SQIVND, per germline (reference sequence). CDR3 sequence reads: CASSIAWQGGYNEQFF. The CDR3 DNA sequence: TGTGCCAGTAGTATAGCTTGGCAGGGGGGCTACAATGAGCAGTTCTTC.

The gene calls are TRBV6-4 and TRBJ1-5, with D perhaps TRBD1 (6 bases). Germline V gene sequence: CDR1 MRHNA, CDR2 SNTAGT. Trimming shortened V by 7 bases and J by 1 base, and 26 bases separated the two germline ends. This CDR3 has 19 residues. CDR3 nucleotides: TGTGCCAGCATTCTCCTGGGCCAGGGGCACCCTGGGAGCAATCAGCCCCAGCATTTT. Protein product: CASILLGQGHPGSNQPQHF.

This clone appeared a single time. CDR3 nucleotide sequence: TGTGCCAGCAGCGGACAGGGGCTAGACACTGAAGCTTTCTTT. This encodes CASSGQGLDTEAFF. The J gene is TRBJ1-1, the V gene TRBV5-6, with 9 bases fitting TRBD1. CDR3 length: 14 residues. With V trimmed by 4 bases and J by 3 bases, 4 bases remained unmatched. Germline CDR1 reads SGHDT; CDR2 reads YYEEEE.

The chain is built from TRBV7-2 and TRBJ2-5, with TRBD2 matching over 9 bases. The CDR3 length is 14 residues. The V segment lost 5 bases and the J segment 5 bases; nucleotides outside the gene matches: 6. Germline V gene data show CDR1 as SGHTA and CDR2 as FQGNSA. CDR3 DNA: TGTGCCAGCAGCCCGGGACTAGCTAGGGAGACCCAGTACTTC. The encoded protein is CASSPGLARETQYF.

The V call is TRBV6-4, the J call TRBJ2-1, with 9 bases matching TRBD2. This CDR3 has 15 residues. The V gene end was trimmed by 3 bases and the J gene end by 2 bases; junction bases not matched to a gene: 2. Per the germline V gene, CDR1 is MRHNA and CDR2 is SNTAGT. The CDR3 DNA sequence: TGTGCCAGCAGTGAAGGCGGGGGGGCCTACAATGAGCAGTTCTTC. It is translated as CASSEGGGAYNEQFF.

This clone was seen more than once but under ten times. The rearrangement joins TRBV29-1 to TRBJ2-1; D unclear. The V gene's germline CDR1 is SQVTM and CDR2 ANQGSEA. CDR3 length equals 10 residues. V was shortened by 7 bases and J by 8 bases, with 9 bases between the two germline ends. The CDR3 here is CSGYRYEQFF. The DNA for the CDR3 is TGCAGCGGTTACAGATATGAGCAGTTCTTC.

CDR3 nucleotide sequence: TGTGCCAGCAGCTTAGGTGGGGGGAATCAGCCCCAGCATTTT. Protein product: CASSLGGGNQPQHF. The V gene is TRBV7-6, the J gene TRBJ1-5, with D possibly TRBD1 on 5 matching bases. Per germline, CDR1 SGHVS and CDR2 FNYEAQ. CDR3 size: 14 residues. Trimming shortened V by 1 base and J by 4 bases, and 8 bases separated the two germline ends.

The chain has TRBV6-4 and TRBJ2-1; a weak D match, TRBD1 (6 bases). The V and J ends lost 3 bases and 7 bases respectively, with 10 bases between them. The CDR3 loop spans 13 amino acids. Germline CDR1 MRHNA, CDR2 SNTAGT. The CDR3 DNA reads as TGTGCCAGCAGTGATCACAGGGTAAATGAGCAGTTCTTC. Its protein is CASSDHRVNEQFF.

This chain uses TRBV7-2 with TRBJ1-6; 7 nucleotides agree with TRBD1. The CDR3 is 15 amino acids. The junction had 7 bases not matched to a gene; V was cut back by 4 bases and J by 7 bases. From germline, CDR1 is SGHTA and CDR2 FQGNSA. This CDR3 reads CASSYTRQGNSPLHF. CDR3 coding DNA: TGTGCCAGCAGCTACACTCGACAGGGAAATTCACCCCTCCACTTT.

This clone was found once. The V gene is TRBV4-1, the J gene TRBJ2-7; 7 positions agree with TRBD1. Trimming removed 4 bases from V and 4 bases from J; junction bases left unmatched: 4. Germline V gene lookup returns CDR1 MGHRA and CDR2 YSYEKL. CDR3 size: 13 residues. The CDR3 is CASSPTQGYEQYF. CDR3 bases: TGCGCCAGCAGCCCCACACAGGGGTACGAGCAGTACTTC.

CDR3 sequence (DNA): TGCAGCGCTGAGAAGGTGGACAGTAGATCTGAAGCTTTCTTT. It codes for CSAEKVDSRSEAFF. The chain is built from TRBV29-1 and TRBJ1-1, with D possibly TRBD1 on 6 matching bases. CDR3 size: 14 residues. Trimming shortened V by 7 bases and J by 6 bases, and 21 bases separated the two germline ends. Germline CDR1 reads SQVTM; CDR2 reads ANQGSEA.

V and J are TRBV7-9 and TRBJ1-4; the D gene is possibly TRBD1 (5 bases). V lost 3 bases, J lost 0 bases, and 11 bases lay in between. CDR3 length: 16 amino acids. The germline CDR1 and CDR2 sequences are SEHNR and FQNEAQ (reference sequence). The CDR3 loop reads CASSFSWGSTNEKLFF. The CDR3 region has the DNA TGTGCCAGCAGCTTTAGCTGGGGCTCAACTAATGAAAAACTGTTTTTT.

This clone was counted a few times. The genes are TRBV6-5 and TRBJ2-1; TRBD2 matches 9 bases. Germline trimming cut 2 bases from V and 6 bases from J; bases unmatched to any gene: 5. The CDR3 totals 15 residues. Germline V gene sequence: CDR1 MNHEY, CDR2 SVGAGI. CDR3 loop: CASSYGLARLNEQFF. CDR3 DNA: TGTGCCAGCAGTTACGGACTAGCGAGACTCAATGAGCAGTTCTTC.

This chain links TRBV2 with TRBJ1-4; 9 bases fit TRBD1. Looked up from germline, CDR1 is SNHLY and CDR2 is FYNNEI. V gave up 2 bases and J gave up 8 bases; unmatched junction bases: 9. The CDR3 loop spans 16 amino acids. The CDR3 DNA reads as TGTGCCAGCAGTGAAAGGGGGCGGACAGGGGTCGAAAAACTGTTTTTT. Encoded protein: CASSERGRTGVEKLFF.

The chain combines TRBV6-4 with TRBJ2-7, with a tentative D call TRBD1 (5 bases). This CDR3 is built from 13 residues. V was trimmed by 9 bases and J by 3 bases, leaving 15 bases between them. Per the germline V gene, CDR1 is MRHNA and CDR2 is SNTAGT. The DNA for the CDR3 is TGTGCCAGTTCCCCGGAAAGGGGCTACGAGCAGTACTTC. Amino acid sequence: CASSPERGYEQYF.

The CDR3 region is CASSGLTGPYQPQHF. CDR3 bases: TGTGCCAGTAGTGGCCTGACAGGGCCCTATCAGCCCCAGCATTTT. The rearrangement links TRBV19 to TRBJ1-5; 7 nucleotides align to TRBD1. V was pared by 5 bases and J by 5 bases, with 9 bases of the junction left unmatched. The CDR3 contains 15 residues. The germline V gene encodes CDR1 LNHDA and CDR2 SQIVND (reference sequence). The full variable domain, completed using reference TRBV19 and TRBJ1-5, is DGGITQSPKYLFRKEGQNVTLSCEQNLNHDAMYWYRQDPGQGLRLIYYSQIVNDFQKGDIAEGYSVSREKKESFPLTVTSAQKNPTAFYLCASSGLTGPYQPQHFGDGTRLSIL.